Below are 18 T cell receptor beta chains sequenced from a single sample in a study of T cell responses to AZD1222 COVID-19 vaccine (dated by TCRdb to the early 2020s). Libraries were built with the immunoSEQ multiplex PCR assay. The source is immuneACCESS, and TCRdb retained only in-frame sequences with V and J called. Part of the clones is not carried over; for the studies checked, unresolved V genes explain less than half of this, and the remainder is unexplained. The sample profile shows over 110,000 clones; around 90% of them were found once. The ten largest clones take up 1.5% to 2% of the sample. Explained via the paper, the time point label denotes: about 28 days (+/-7) after the second vaccine dose. The sequenced sample was peripheral blood, obtained 28 days after the second AZD1222 dose. These receptors all stem from an adult who received the AZD1222 COVID-19 vaccine.

The V and J genes are TRBV6-4 and TRBJ2-1, with a weak D call TRBD2 (6 bases). The length of the CDR3 is 14 residues. V lost 2 bases to trimming and J lost 3 bases, with 8 bases between them. Germline loops: CDR1 MRHNA, CDR2 SNTAGT. In nucleotides, the CDR3 is TGTGCCAGCAGTGACGGGGGAGGCTACAATGAGCAGTTCTTC. This gives the protein CASSDGGGYNEQFF.

The gene calls are TRBV5-1 and TRBJ1-6; the match to TRBD1 covers 7 bases. Germline CDR1 and CDR2: SGHRS and YFSETQ. V shed 4 bases and J 10 bases; nucleotides not matched to a gene: 8. This CDR3 comprises 14 residues. The CDR3 protein is CASSGDRVESPLHF. The CDR3 DNA reads TGCGCCAGCAGCGGCGACAGGGTAGAGTCACCCCTCCACTTT.

The chain is built from TRBV28 and TRBJ2-7; no definite D call. V was pared by 2 bases and J by 1 base, with 9 bases between. The germline V gene has CDR1 MDHEN and CDR2 SYDVKM. The CDR3 runs to 14 residues. CDR3 in DNA: TGTGCCAGCAGTTTACTTTCCGGATCCTACGAGCAGTACTTC. Protein product: CASSLLSGSYEQYF.

This chain links TRBV15 with TRBJ1-5; D unresolved. The CDR3 consists of 15 residues. Trimming took off 1 base at V and 5 bases at J, with 12 bases between the two ends. Germline V gene sequence: CDR1 LNHNV, CDR2 YYDKDF (reference sequence). CDR3 nucleotides: TGTGCCACCAGCAGAGGCTCACTAGGTGATCAGCCCCAGCATTTT. Translating gives CATSRGSLGDQPQHF.

The V gene is TRBV29-1, the J gene TRBJ2-4; D is unresolved. This CDR3 has 15 residues. V was clipped by 4 bases and J by 1 base, with 14 bases between them. Germline-derived CDR1 and CDR2 are SQVTM and ANQGSEA. CDR3 nucleotide sequence: TGCAGCGTTGGGAAACTTGGTGGTGCCAAAAACATTCAGTACTTC. It yields the protein CSVGKLGGAKNIQYF.

This chain joins TRBV2 and TRBJ1-3; 8 bases line up with TRBD1. CDR3 length: 17 residues. After removal of 8 bases from V and 2 bases from J, the junction contained 14 bases not matched to a gene. Germline CDR1 SNHLY, CDR2 FYNNEI. The DNA for the CDR3 is TGTGCCAGCTCCCTTCGACCAACAGGGGGAGCTGGAAACACCATATATTTT. This encodes CASSLRPTGGAGNTIYF.

In this sample, this clone turned up a few times. The chain has TRBV10-1 and TRBJ2-7, with D unresolved. Per the germline V gene, CDR1 is WNHNN and CDR2 is SYGVQD (reference sequence). Trimming cost V 11 bases and J 5 bases, with 16 bases left between them. This CDR3 has 12 residues. Written as DNA, the CDR3 is TGCGCCCGTCCCTCCGTTCGGGACGAGCAGTACTTC. The encoded protein is CARPSVRDEQYF.

The V gene is TRBV30, the J gene TRBJ1-5, with TRBD1 matching over 7 bases. With 5 bases clipped from V and 2 bases from J, the junction kept 3 bases outside the gene matches. The CDR3 runs to 13 residues. Per germline, CDR1 GTSNPN and CDR2 SVGIG (reference sequence). The CDR3 spells CAWGDRGNQPQHF. DNA for the CDR3: TGTGCCTGGGGTGACAGGGGCAATCAGCCCCAGCATTTT.

With respect to this clone: This specimen includes other DNA sequences encoding the same CDR3. As DNA, the CDR3 is TGTGCCAGCAGCTTAGGGCAGAGCAATCAGCCCCAGCATTTT. Translation: CASSLGQSNQPQHF. The V gene is TRBV7-9, the J gene TRBJ1-5, with D unclear. The ends were cut back, 1 base at V and 1 base at J, with 5 bases in the middle. This CDR3 is 14 amino acids long. Germline V gene sequence: CDR1 SEHNR, CDR2 FQNEAQ (reference sequence).

The chain employs TRBV30 and TRBJ2-7; 7 bases fit TRBD1. CDR3 size: 15 residues. V lost 0 bases to trimming and J lost 2 bases; unmatched junction nucleotides: 7. Per germline, CDR1 GTSNPN and CDR2 SVGIG (reference sequence). CDR3 coding DNA: TGTGCCTGGAGTGTACACGGGACAGCAACCTACGAGCAGTACGTC. Protein: CAWSVHGTATYEQYV.

V usage is TRBV9 and J usage is TRBJ1-3; 8 bases agree with TRBD1. V lost 1 base to trimming and J lost 4 bases; unmatched junction nucleotides: 16. Germline V CDR1 and CDR2: SGDLS, YYNGEE. The CDR3 loop spans 19 amino acids. The CDR3 sequence: CASSVNPDNQDRGGNTIYF. DNA for the CDR3: TGTGCCAGCAGCGTAAATCCCGACAACCAAGACAGGGGAGGAAACACCATATATTTT.

This clone was picked up one time. This sample includes further DNA sequences coding for the same CDR3. The V and J genes are TRBV19 and TRBJ1-2, with D possibly TRBD1 on 5 matching bases. The V gene lost 3 bases and the J gene lost 4 bases, with 9 bases spanning the gap. The germline V gene has CDR1 LNHDA and CDR2 SQIVND (reference sequence). The CDR3 spans 13 residues. CDR3 in DNA: TGTGCCAGTAGTATCGACAGCCTCTATGGCTACACCTTC. This codes for CASSIDSLYGYTF. Full variable domain (outside the CDR3, taken from reference TRBV19 and TRBJ1-2): DGGITQSPKYLFRKEGQNVTLSCEQNLNHDAMYWYRQDPGQGLRLIYYSQIVNDFQKGDIAEGYSVSREKKESFPLTVTSAQKNPTAFYLCASSIDSLYGYTFGSGTRLTVV.

The table lists this clone with many counts. The CDR3: CASSLEQGGGYTF. The CDR3 coding sequence is TGTGCCAGCAGCTTAGAACAGGGTGGTGGCTACACCTTC. This chain connects TRBV7-9 to TRBJ1-2; D might be TRBD1 (6 bases). This CDR3 region has 13 residues. V shed 1 base and J shed 7 bases, with 10 bases lying between them. The germline gives CDR1 SEHNR, CDR2 FQNEAQ (reference sequence).

This chain connects TRBV27 to TRBJ1-5; D gene ambiguous. The CDR3 is 14 amino acids. Germline V gene data show CDR1 as MNHEY and CDR2 as SMNVEV (reference sequence). Trimming stripped 7 bases from V and 4 bases from J, with 14 bases between. In DNA form, the CDR3 reads TGTGCCAGCAAAGAGGGCAGTGGGAATCAGCCCCAGCATTTT. It specifies CASKEGSGNQPQHF.

The gene calls are TRBV11-2 and TRBJ1-1; D gene ambiguous. Germline V CDR1 and CDR2: SGHAT, FQNNGV. The germline V and J ends were trimmed by 2 bases and 5 bases, with 15 bases remaining between them. The CDR3 spans 15 residues. The CDR3 bases are TGTGCCAGCAGCTTACAGATGGGGAAAGTAACTGAAGCTTTCTTT. Encoded protein: CASSLQMGKVTEAFF.

V usage is TRBV29-1 and J usage is TRBJ1-1; D gene unclear. The CDR3 extends over 8 amino acids. V dropped 7 bases and J dropped 9 bases, with 6 bases sitting between them. CDR1 is SQVTM and CDR2 is ANQGSEA in the germline V gene. CDR3 sequence: CSDEQAFF. The CDR3 DNA is TGCAGCGATGAGCAAGCTTTCTTT.

This clone was counted once. The V and J genes are TRBV7-3 and TRBJ1-1; D may be TRBD1 (5 bases). The V gene's germline CDR1 is SGHTA and CDR2 FQGTGA. The V end was cut by 8 bases, the J end by 5 bases, with 15 bases between. The CDR3 is made up of 13 amino acids. CDR3 loop: CASGIDSRTEAFF. In DNA form, the CDR3 reads TGTGCCAGCGGAATCGACAGTCGAACTGAAGCTTTCTTT.

The V and J genes are TRBV29-1 and TRBJ2-3, with 11 bases fitting TRBD1. CDR1 is SQVTM, CDR2 ANQGSEA, per germline. CDR3 size: 13 residues. V trimming: 0 bases; J trimming: 12 bases; junction bases outside the gene matches: 5. The chain's CDR3 is CSVEETGQGAQYF. The CDR3 region has the DNA TGCAGCGTTGAAGAAACTGGACAGGGGGCCCAGTATTTT.